Detailed here is one TCR beta chain. Its antigen is not known. The sample belongs to a study of human T cells and chemical hapten exposure. Study background: Across samples, TCR yields varied, mostly owing to small differences in pooled library volumes.

Sequencing started from total RNA isolated from unfractionated whole blood. The study, taken as a whole, reports: TCRs above 1 in 1000 frequency did not change with DPC sensitization.

The library tagged individual cDNA molecules with unique molecular identifiers. Per the authors' pipeline: Per-sample TCR counts ranged from roughly 20,000 to 700,000, median approximately 98,000. Each CDR3 protein gets one entry after TCRdb re-called the 5' RACE reads with MiXCR. It is TCRdb's table, rather than the study itself, that gives the V and J calls and clone size. Of under 100,000 distinct CDR3 sequences in the sample, more than 15% are singletons; the top ten hold 6.5% to 7%. This sequence was found in a female donor in good health.

In nucleotides, the CDR3 is TGTGCCAGTAGGGTAGCGGGAGGGCGCGATGAGCAGTTCTTC. Translated, it gives CASRVAGGRDEQFF. The rearrangement uses TRBV19 and TRBJ2-1; 11 bases are shared with TRBD2. The germline CDR1 and CDR2 sequences are LNHDA and SQIVND (reference sequence). V dropped 6 bases and J dropped 8; count of bases not matched to a gene: 6. This CDR3 spans 14 amino acids.